The next 9 T cell receptor beta chains were all read from a single sample in a study of human T cells and chemical hapten exposure. TCRdb reprocessed the RACE reads with MiXCR, giving one entry per CDR3 protein. The sample includes about 360,000 distinct CDR3 sequences, approximately 5.1% of them seen just once. Time point specified: patch test 1, 2 weeks after DPC sensitization. Documented treatment: therapeutic diphenylcyclopropenone sensitization with weekly scalp DPC. The specimen comprised whole blood, sampled in connection with sensitization to the hapten diphenylcyclopropenone (DPC). These TCRs come from a woman aged 45-59 years with alopecia areata. Some clones in this sample may be carry-over from other donors' samples.

V usage is TRBV11-2 and J usage is TRBJ1-2; D is undetermined. The germline V gene has CDR1 SGHAT and CDR2 FQNNGV. Trimming cost V 0 bases and J 13 bases, with 15 bases left between them. CDR3 length: 13 residues. This CDR3 is CASSLDRRESSTF. The CDR3 DNA follows: TGTGCCAGCAGCTTAGATCGAAGGGAGTCCTCCACCTTC.

This clonotype occurred many times. The gene calls are TRBV7-9 and TRBJ1-2, with 11 positions matching TRBD1. CDR1 SEHNR and CDR2 FQNEAQ come from the germline V gene (reference sequence). The J segment lost 2 bases and the V segment lost 0 bases, leaving 2 bases of the junction unmatched. CDR3 length: 16 amino acids. DNA of the CDR3: TGTGCCAGCAGCTTAGCGGGACAGGGGGGAAACTATGGCTACACCTTC. Protein sequence: CASSLAGQGGNYGYTF.

This clonotype was recorded at least ten times. The gene calls are TRBV6-6 and TRBJ1-1; 8 bases match TRBD1. The CDR3 is made up of 14 amino acids. Germline trimming cut 6 bases from V and 6 bases from J; bases unmatched to any gene: 9. Germline assignment: CDR1 MNHNY and CDR2 SVGAGI (reference sequence). Here the CDR3 DNA reads TGTGCCAGCAGGGCCCAGGGGGCTATCGCTGAAGCTTTCTTT. Protein: CASRAQGAIAEAFF.

This clonotype was seen many times. This rearrangement joins TRBV6-2 or TRBV6-3 to TRBJ2-2; D is possibly TRBD2 (6 bases). Looked up from germline, CDR1 is MNHEY and CDR2 is SVGEGT. Deletions cut 5 bases from V and 1 base from J, with 8 bases between. The length of the CDR3 is 14 residues. The CDR3 bases are TGTGCCAGCAGTCGACTAGGGAACACCGGGGAGCTGTTTTTT. Protein product: CASSRLGNTGELFF.

This clonotype was counted many times. The rearrangement links TRBV3-1 to TRBJ1-1, with a tentative D call TRBD1 (5 bases). This CDR3 has 14 residues. From germline, CDR1 is LGHDT and CDR2 YNNKEL (reference sequence). Between the trimmed V and J ends, which lost 4 bases and 3 bases, there was a span of 12 bases. CDR3 nucleotide sequence: TGTGCCAGCAGCCGTGGGGGGGATGACACTGAAGCTTTCTTT. Protein product: CASSRGGDDTEAFF. The whole variable domain, remainder taken from reference TRBV3-1 and TRBJ1-1, is DTAVSQTPKYLVTQMGNDKSIKCEQNLGHDTMYWYKQDSKKFLKIMFSYNNKELIINETVPNRFSPKSPDKAHLNLHINSLELGDSAVYFCASSRGGDDTEAFFGQGTRLTVV.

In the case of this clonotype: Being one base from a much bigger clone, this may be a read error. The V call is TRBV12-3 or TRBV12-4, the J call TRBJ2-2, with D possibly TRBD1 on 6 matching bases. The V end was cut by 3 bases, the J end by 4 bases, with 12 bases between. The CDR3 runs to 15 residues. CDR3 sequence: CASSLWGPATGELFF. In DNA, the CDR3 is TGTGCCAGCAGTTTGTGGGGGCCGGCCACCGGGGAGCTGTTTTTT.

This clonotype was seen a few times. CDR3 protein: CASLGGKHTEAFF. DNA for the CDR3: TGTGCCAGTTTAGGGGGTAAGCACACTGAAGCTTTCTTT. The chain combines TRBV6-5 with TRBJ1-1, with D maybe TRBD1 (6 bases). Germline CDR1 is MNHEY and CDR2 is SVGAGI. CDR3 size: 13 residues. V lost 9 bases and J 3 bases, leaving 14 bases between the germline ends.

This clonotype was detected ten times or more. The chain carries TRBV7-9 and TRBJ2-6; D not certain. Germline CDR1 is SEHNR and CDR2 is FQNEAQ (reference sequence). The CDR3 has 13 amino acids. Trimming removed 7 bases at V and 2 bases at J, with 6 bases between. The CDR3 sequence is CASTKAGANVLTF. The CDR3 DNA follows: TGTGCCAGCACCAAAGCTGGGGCCAACGTCCTGACTTTC.

The sample holds many counts of this clonotype. The chain has TRBV29-1 and TRBJ1-5; D gene unclear. Germline CDR1 SQVTM, CDR2 ANQGSEA. Trimming removed 8 bases from V and 4 bases from J, with 12 bases in between. This CDR3 region has 12 residues. The DNA for the CDR3 is TGCAGCTACCAGGACTCGAATCAGCCCCAGCATTTT. Its protein is CSYQDSNQPQHF.